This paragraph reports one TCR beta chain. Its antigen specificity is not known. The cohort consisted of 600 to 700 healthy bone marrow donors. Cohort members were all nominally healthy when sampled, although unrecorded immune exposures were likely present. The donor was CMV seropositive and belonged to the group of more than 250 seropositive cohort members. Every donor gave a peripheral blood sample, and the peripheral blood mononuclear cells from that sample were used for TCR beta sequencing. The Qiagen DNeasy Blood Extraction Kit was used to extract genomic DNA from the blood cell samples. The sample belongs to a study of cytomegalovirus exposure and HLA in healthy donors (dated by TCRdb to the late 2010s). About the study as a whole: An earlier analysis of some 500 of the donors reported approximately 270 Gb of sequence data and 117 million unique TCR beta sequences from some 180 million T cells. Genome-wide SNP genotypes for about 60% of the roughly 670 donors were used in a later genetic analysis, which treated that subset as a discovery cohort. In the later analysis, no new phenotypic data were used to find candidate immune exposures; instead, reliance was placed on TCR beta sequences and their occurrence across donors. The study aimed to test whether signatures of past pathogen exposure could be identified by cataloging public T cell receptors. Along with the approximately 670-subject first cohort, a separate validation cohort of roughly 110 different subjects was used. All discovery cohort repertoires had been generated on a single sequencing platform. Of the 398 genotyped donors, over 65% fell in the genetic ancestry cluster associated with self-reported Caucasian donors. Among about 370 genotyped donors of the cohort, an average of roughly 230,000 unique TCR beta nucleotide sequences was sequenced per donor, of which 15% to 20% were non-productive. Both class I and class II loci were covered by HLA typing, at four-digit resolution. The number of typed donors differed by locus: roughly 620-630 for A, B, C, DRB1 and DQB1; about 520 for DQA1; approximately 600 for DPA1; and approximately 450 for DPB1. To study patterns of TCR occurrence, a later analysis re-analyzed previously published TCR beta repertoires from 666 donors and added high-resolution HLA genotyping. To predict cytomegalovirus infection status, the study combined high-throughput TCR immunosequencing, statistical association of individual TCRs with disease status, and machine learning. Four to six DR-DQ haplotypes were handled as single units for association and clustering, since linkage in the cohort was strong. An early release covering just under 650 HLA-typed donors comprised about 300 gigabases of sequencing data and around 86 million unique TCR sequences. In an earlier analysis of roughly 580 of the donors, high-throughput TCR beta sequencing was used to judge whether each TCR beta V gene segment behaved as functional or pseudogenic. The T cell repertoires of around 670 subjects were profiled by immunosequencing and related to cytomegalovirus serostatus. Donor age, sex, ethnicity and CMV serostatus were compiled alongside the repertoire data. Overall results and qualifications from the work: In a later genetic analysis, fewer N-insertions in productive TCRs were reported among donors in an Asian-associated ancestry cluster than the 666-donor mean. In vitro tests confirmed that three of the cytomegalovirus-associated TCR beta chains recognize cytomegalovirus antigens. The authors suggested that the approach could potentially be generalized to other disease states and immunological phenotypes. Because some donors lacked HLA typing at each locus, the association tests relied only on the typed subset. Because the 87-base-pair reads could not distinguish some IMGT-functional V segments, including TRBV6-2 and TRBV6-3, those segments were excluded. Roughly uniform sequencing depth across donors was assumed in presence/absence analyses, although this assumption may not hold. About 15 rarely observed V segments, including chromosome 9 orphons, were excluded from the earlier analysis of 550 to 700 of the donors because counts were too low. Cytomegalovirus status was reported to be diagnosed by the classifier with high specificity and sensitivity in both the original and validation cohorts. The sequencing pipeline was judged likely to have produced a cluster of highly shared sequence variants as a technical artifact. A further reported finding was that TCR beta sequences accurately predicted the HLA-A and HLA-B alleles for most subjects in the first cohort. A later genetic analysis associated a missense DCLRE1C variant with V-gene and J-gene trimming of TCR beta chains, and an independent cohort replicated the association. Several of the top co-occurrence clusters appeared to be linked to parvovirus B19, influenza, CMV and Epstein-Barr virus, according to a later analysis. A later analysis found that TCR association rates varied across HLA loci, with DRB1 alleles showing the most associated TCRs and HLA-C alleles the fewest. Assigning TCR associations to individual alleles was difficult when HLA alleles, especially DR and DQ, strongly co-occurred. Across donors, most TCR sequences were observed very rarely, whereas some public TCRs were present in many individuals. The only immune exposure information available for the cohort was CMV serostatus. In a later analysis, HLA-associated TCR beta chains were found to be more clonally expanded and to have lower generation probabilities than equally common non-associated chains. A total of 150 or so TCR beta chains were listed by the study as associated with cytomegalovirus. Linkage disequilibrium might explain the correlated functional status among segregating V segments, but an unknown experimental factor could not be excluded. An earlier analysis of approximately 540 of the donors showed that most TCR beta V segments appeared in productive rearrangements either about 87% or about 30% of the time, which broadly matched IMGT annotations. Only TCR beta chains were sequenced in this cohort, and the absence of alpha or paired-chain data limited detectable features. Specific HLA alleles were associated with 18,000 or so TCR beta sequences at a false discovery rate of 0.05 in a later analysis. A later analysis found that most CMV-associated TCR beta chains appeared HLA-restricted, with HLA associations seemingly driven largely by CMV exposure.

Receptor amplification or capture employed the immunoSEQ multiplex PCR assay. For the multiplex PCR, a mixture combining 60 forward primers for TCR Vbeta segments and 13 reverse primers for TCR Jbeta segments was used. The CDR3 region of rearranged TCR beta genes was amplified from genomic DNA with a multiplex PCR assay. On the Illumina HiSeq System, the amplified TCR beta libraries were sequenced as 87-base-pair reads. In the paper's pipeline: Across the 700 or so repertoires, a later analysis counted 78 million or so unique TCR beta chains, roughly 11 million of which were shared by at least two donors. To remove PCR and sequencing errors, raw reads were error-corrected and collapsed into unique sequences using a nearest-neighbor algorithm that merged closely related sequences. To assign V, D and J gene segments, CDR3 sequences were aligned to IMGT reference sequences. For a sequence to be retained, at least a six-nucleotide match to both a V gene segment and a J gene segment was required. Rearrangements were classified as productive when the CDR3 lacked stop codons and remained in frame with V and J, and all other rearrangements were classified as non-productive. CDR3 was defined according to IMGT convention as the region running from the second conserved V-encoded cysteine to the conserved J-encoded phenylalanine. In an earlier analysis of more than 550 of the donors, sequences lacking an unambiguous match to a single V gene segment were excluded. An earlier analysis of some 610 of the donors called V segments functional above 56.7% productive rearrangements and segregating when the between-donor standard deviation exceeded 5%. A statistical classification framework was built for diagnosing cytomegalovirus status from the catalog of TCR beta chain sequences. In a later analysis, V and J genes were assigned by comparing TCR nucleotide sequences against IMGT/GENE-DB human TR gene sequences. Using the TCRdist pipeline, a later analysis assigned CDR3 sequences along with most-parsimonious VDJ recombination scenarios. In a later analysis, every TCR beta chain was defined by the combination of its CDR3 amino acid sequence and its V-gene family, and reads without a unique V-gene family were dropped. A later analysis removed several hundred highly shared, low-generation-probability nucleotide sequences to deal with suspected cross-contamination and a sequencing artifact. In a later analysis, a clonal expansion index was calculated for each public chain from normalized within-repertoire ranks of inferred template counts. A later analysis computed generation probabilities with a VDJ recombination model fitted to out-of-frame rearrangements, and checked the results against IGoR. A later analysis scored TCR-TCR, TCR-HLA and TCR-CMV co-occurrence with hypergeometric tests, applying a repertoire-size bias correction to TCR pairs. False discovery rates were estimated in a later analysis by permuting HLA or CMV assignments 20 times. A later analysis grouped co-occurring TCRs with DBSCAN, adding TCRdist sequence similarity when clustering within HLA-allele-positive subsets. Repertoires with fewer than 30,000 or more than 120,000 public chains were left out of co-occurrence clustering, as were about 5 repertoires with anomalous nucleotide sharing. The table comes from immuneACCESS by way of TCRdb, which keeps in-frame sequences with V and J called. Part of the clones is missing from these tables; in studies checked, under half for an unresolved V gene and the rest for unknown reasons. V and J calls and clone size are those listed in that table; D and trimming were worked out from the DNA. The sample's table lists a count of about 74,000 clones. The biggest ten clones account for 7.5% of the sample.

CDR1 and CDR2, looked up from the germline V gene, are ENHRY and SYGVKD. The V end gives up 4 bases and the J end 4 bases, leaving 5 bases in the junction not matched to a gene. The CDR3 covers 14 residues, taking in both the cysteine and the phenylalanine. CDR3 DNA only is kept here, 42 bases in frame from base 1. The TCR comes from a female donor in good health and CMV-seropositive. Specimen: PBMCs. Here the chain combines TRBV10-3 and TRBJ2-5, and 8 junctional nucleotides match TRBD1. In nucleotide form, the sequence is TGTGCCATCAGTGGGGCCGGACAGGGAGAGACCCAGTACTTC. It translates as CAISGAGQGETQYF.